The 20 T cell receptor beta chains presented below share a single source sample, sequenced in a study of cytomegalovirus exposure and HLA in healthy donors (dated by TCRdb to the late 2010s). The library was built by means of the immunoSEQ multiplex PCR assay. The multiplex PCR relied on a mix of 60 forward primers for TCR Vbeta segments and 13 reverse primers for TCR Jbeta segments. TCRdb holds this immuneACCESS table with in-frame rearrangements only. Some clones are missing; in checked studies, unresolved V genes explain under half, and the rest has no known cause. This sample has around 130,000 clones in its table, and 82% of those were observed once. The ten most abundant clones make up under 3% of the sample. Sequenced sample: PBMCs. All receptors derive from a boy between 2 and 10 years old in good health and CMV-seronegative.

The chain has TRBV9 and TRBJ1-6, with a tentative D call TRBD1 (6 bases). V was cut by 2 bases and J by 7 bases, with 10 bases left in between. CDR3 length equals 14 residues. CDR1 is SGDLS and CDR2 is YYNGEE in the germline V gene. Here the CDR3 reads CASSVGQINSPLHF. The CDR3 nucleotides read TGTGCCAGCAGCGTCGGACAGATAAATTCACCCCTCCACTTT.

The chain couples TRBV7-9 to TRBJ2-3, with TRBD2 matching 7 bases. The germline V gene has CDR1 SEHNR and CDR2 FQNEAQ (reference sequence). The CDR3 runs to 17 residues. Losses at the gene ends were 5 bases for V and 2 bases for J; bases not matched to a gene: 13. CDR3 coding DNA: TGTGCCAGCAGCCCCCGAGGTCCTAGCGGACACACAGATACGCAGTATTTT. Its protein product is CASSPRGPSGHTDTQYF.

V gene TRBV6-1 combines with J gene TRBJ2-7, with TRBD1 identical over 9 bases. Germline V gives CDR1 MNHNS, CDR2 SASEGT. There are 15 residues in the CDR3. The ends lost 5 bases at V and 6 bases at J; junction bases unmatched: 11. The CDR3 loop reads CASSLGRTGVVEQYF. DNA of the CDR3: TGTGCCAGCAGTTTGGGGCGGACAGGGGTCGTCGAGCAGTACTTC.

This clone was counted a single time. The genes are TRBV19 and TRBJ1-1; TRBD1 might be the D (6 bases). From germline, CDR1 is LNHDA and CDR2 SQIVND (reference sequence). Trimming took 7 bases from V and 5 from J, leaving 20 bases between them. This CDR3 has 15 residues. This CDR3 reads CASTITNIRGTEAFF. DNA of the CDR3: TGTGCCAGTACCATAACGAATATAAGGGGGACTGAAGCTTTCTTT.

The chain joins TRBV30 to TRBJ1-1, with 8 bases fitting TRBD1. Per germline, CDR1 GTSNPN and CDR2 SVGIG (reference sequence). The CDR3 spans 12 residues. Trimming took 5 bases from V and 1 from J; bases not matched to a gene: 0. CDR3: CAWDRGNTEAFF. The CDR3 DNA reads TGTGCCTGGGACAGGGGGAACACTGAAGCTTTCTTT.

This clone was seen a few times. The J gene is TRBJ2-1, the V gene TRBV9; tentatively, D is TRBD1 (6 bases). Germline lookup yields CDR1 SGDLS and CDR2 YYNGEE. Trimming removed 5 bases at V and 2 bases at J, with 11 bases between. This CDR3 contains 14 residues. The CDR3 is CASRYRDTYNEQFF. The CDR3 nucleotides are TGTGCCAGCAGGTACAGGGACACCTACAATGAGCAGTTCTTC.

In nucleotides, the CDR3 is TGTGCCAGCAGCGAAACCCCAGGGGAAATTTCCAAAAACATTCAGTACTTC. It yields the protein CASSETPGEISKNIQYF. The chain has TRBV7-6 and TRBJ2-4; a possible D gene is TRBD1 (6 bases). From germline, CDR1 is SGHVS and CDR2 FNYEAQ. This CDR3 has 17 amino acids. The V and J ends lost 5 bases and 2 bases respectively, with 19 bases between them. Based on the CDR3 plus reference TRBV7-6 and TRBJ2-4, the full variable domain is GAGVSQSPRYKVTKRGQDVALRCDPISGHVSLYWYRQALGQGPEFLTYFNYEAQQDKSGLPNDRFSAERPEGSISTLTIQRTEQRDSAMYRCASSETPGEISKNIQYFGAGTRLSVL.

The chain links TRBV25-1 to TRBJ1-5, with a weak D call TRBD1 (6 bases). This CDR3 spans 14 amino acids. From germline, CDR1 is MGHDK and CDR2 SYGVNS. Trimming shortened V by 10 bases and J by 7 bases, and 20 bases separated the two germline ends. The DNA for the CDR3 is TGTGCCACCCAGGGACCAGGGGAAGGGCAGCCCCAGCATTTT. Translated, it gives CATQGPGEGQPQHF.

The rearrangement links TRBV4-2 to TRBJ1-3; perhaps TRBD1 as D (6 bases). Germline V gene sequence: CDR1 LGHNA, CDR2 YNFKEQ. The CDR3 sequence is 20 residues long. Deletions cut 1 base from V and 5 bases from J, with 27 bases between. The CDR3 is CASSQVGGDRPPYGRNTIYF. The CDR3 DNA sequence: TGTGCCAGCAGCCAAGTAGGGGGTGACCGGCCTCCCTACGGGAGAAACACCATATATTTT.

The sample holds a few counts of this clone. The chain recombines TRBV7-6 with TRBJ1-2; 12 bases map to TRBD1. The J segment lost 6 bases and the V segment lost 5 bases, leaving 16 bases of the junction unmatched. The germline gives CDR1 SGHVS, CDR2 FNYEAQ. This CDR3 spans 18 amino acids. The DNA for the CDR3 is TGTGCCAGCAGCCCCGTCCCGGGGACAGGGGGCGGCTTGGATGGCTACACCTTC. It codes for CASSPVPGTGGGLDGYTF.

This clone showed up just once. V usage is TRBV27 and J usage is TRBJ2-7, with 13 nucleotides matching TRBD2. CDR1 MNHEY and CDR2 SMNVEV come from the germline V gene (reference sequence). Trimming cost V 5 bases and J 2 bases; bases outside gene matches: 3. The CDR3 runs to 15 residues. The CDR3: CASSTGLAGAYEQYV. In DNA form, the CDR3 reads TGTGCCAGCAGTACCGGACTAGCGGGAGCCTACGAGCAGTACGTC.

In this sample, this clone turned up once. The genes are TRBV30 and TRBJ2-5, with a possible D match to TRBD2 (6 bases). Germline assignment: CDR1 GTSNPN and CDR2 SVGIG (reference sequence). The CDR3 is 11 residues long. The CDR3 coding sequence is TGTGCTCGGGGGATGGGAGAGACCCAGTACTTC. This encodes CARGMGETQYF.

The rearrangement links TRBV4-3 to TRBJ1-2; D is perhaps TRBD1 (6 bases). The ends were cut back, 0 bases at V and 8 bases at J, with 22 bases in the middle. The CDR3 runs to 17 residues. CDR1 is LGHNA and CDR2 is YSLEER in the germline V gene. The CDR3 spells CASSQDRTLQGKEGYTF. CDR3 in DNA: TGCGCCAGCAGCCAAGATAGAACTTTACAGGGTAAGGAGGGCTACACCTTC.

This chain uses TRBV2 with TRBJ2-3; D is possibly TRBD2 (6 bases). Trimming left V 7 bases short and J 6 bases short, with 17 bases between. This CDR3 is 14 amino acids long. The germline V gene encodes CDR1 SNHLY and CDR2 FYNNEI. Here the CDR3 reads CASILRRAGDTQYF. Here the CDR3 DNA reads TGTGCCAGCATCCTCCGGCGGGCGGGGGATACGCAGTATTTT.

The CDR3 spells CSVDLLAGGSNEQYF. CDR3 bases: TGCAGCGTTGATCTGCTAGCGGGGGGTTCCAACGAGCAGTACTTC. The rearrangement uses TRBV29-1 and TRBJ2-5; 11 nucleotides match TRBD2. The assigned J gene may be wrong: the sequence end matches TRBJ2-7 better. CDR3 length equals 15 residues. The germline V gene has CDR1 SQVTM and CDR2 ANQGSEA.

In nucleotides, the CDR3 is TGTGCCAGTAATCCAGGGCGGGATTATCAGCCCCAGCATTTT. Protein product: CASNPGRDYQPQHF. The chain couples TRBV19 to TRBJ1-5; tentative D call: TRBD1 (5 bases). Germline V gene sequence: CDR1 LNHDA, CDR2 SQIVND (reference sequence). V gave up 7 bases and J gave up 5 bases, with 15 bases separating them. The CDR3 consists of 14 residues.

This clone was observed a single time. The chain is built from TRBV6-5 and TRBJ2-5; TRBD1 matches 7 bases. The end of the DNA is better explained by TRBJ2-7, so the J call may be wrong. The germline V gene encodes CDR1 MNHEY and CDR2 SVGAGI. This CDR3 is 14 amino acids long. The CDR3 DNA reads as TGTGCCAGCAGTACCCGACAGGGAGTTTACGAGCAGTACTTC. Translation: CASSTRQGVYEQYF.

This rearrangement joins TRBV6-1 to TRBJ2-3, with TRBD2 matching 8 bases. CDR1 MNHNS and CDR2 SASEGT come from the germline V gene. The J segment lost 4 bases and the V segment lost 0 bases, leaving 6 bases of the junction unmatched. The CDR3 has 16 residues. The CDR3 nucleotides are TGTGCCAGCAGTGAAGCAACGGGAGGGCCCTCAGATACGCAGTATTTT. This translates into CASSEATGGPSDTQYF.

This clone was seen a single time. The junction departs from the called germline gene at one end, perhaps through a read error. J is TRBJ1-2 and V is TRBV2, with TRBD1 matching 7 bases. The CDR3 consists of 13 residues. The germline V gene encodes CDR1 SNHLY and CDR2 FYNNEI. CDR3 nucleotide sequence: TGTGCCGGCAGGGCAGGGGGACCTTATGGCTACACCTTC. It codes for CAGRAGGPYGYTF.

The V gene is TRBV6-1, the J gene TRBJ2-3; possible D gene TRBD2, 6 bases. CDR1 is MNHNS and CDR2 is SASEGT in the germline V gene. Trimming stripped 2 bases from V and 2 bases from J, with 11 bases between. The CDR3 has 15 residues. Here the CDR3 DNA reads TGTGCCAGCAGTGAAAGGGCGGGATCCACAGATACGCAGTATTTT. This translates into CASSERAGSTDTQYF.